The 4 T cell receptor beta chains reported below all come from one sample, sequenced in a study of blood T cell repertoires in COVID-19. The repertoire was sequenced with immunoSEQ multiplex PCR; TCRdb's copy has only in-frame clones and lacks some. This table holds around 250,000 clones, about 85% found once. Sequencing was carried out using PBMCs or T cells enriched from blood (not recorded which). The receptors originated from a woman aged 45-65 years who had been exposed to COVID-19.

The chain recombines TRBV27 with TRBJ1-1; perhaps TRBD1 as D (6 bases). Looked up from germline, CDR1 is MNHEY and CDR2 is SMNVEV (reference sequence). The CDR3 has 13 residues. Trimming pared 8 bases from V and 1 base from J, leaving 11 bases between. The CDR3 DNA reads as TGTGCCAGCTGGGGGGGGCAGAACACTGAAGCTTTCTTT. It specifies CASWGGQNTEAFF.

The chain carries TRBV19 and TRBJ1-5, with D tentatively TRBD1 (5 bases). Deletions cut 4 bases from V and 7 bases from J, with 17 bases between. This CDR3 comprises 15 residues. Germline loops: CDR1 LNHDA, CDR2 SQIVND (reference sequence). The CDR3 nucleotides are TGTGCCAGTAGTACAAGACGGGGGATAGGACAGCCCCAGCATTTT. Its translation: CASSTRRGIGQPQHF.

The CDR3 region is CASVADSWETQYF. The CDR3 nucleotides read TGTGCCAGCGTTGCGGATTCTTGGGAGACCCAGTACTTC. This chain uses TRBV6-5 with TRBJ2-5; unclear D gene. This CDR3 has 13 residues. V gave up 8 bases and J gave up 5 bases, with 15 bases separating them. Germline CDR1 is MNHEY and CDR2 is SVGAGI.

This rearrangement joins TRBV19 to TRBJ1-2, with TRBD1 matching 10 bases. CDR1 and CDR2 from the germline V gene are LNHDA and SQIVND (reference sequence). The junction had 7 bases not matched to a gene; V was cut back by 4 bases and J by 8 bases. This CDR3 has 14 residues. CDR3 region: CASSTLRQGAGYTF. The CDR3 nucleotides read TGTGCCAGTAGTACCCTTCGACAGGGGGCGGGCTACACCTTC.